The T cell receptor (beta chain) under discussion was sequenced for a study of blood T cells in healthy people across ages. Combining a sample-barcoded 5' primer with a J-beta primer mix, a second PCR ran for roughly 7 to 11 cycles. TCRdb re-called the 5' RACE reads through MiXCR, storing one row per CDR3 protein. Among some 1.1 million distinct CDR3 sequences listed, more than 30% were seen once. This clonotype turned up a few times. Trimming removed 0 bases at V and 3 bases at J, with 11 bases between. This CDR3 has 16 amino acids. Germline CDR1 and CDR2: SEHNR and FQNEAQ (reference sequence). The receptor was isolated from a man aged 18 to 30 in good health. The chain couples TRBV7-9 to TRBJ1-4, with D uncertain. The sequenced sample was blood. DNA for the CDR3: TGTGCCAGCAGCTTAGCGCTTGAGGCCTCTAATGAAAAACTGTTTTTT. Protein product: CASSLALEASNEKLFF.